This passage covers 6 T cell receptor beta chains from one sample sequenced in a study of tumor-infiltrating lymphocytes in primary liver carcinoma. Scientists recovered RNA and DNA together from around 20-30 mg of unsorted bulk tissue. Constant-region priming of about 500 ng total RNA yielded TCR beta cDNA. A slightly modified ARM-PCR protocol with three nested multiplex PCR rounds produced these TCR beta libraries. Two initial PCR rounds of around 9 cycles each paired TRBV1-TRBV30 forward primers with a C-beta reverse primer. TCRdb ran MiXCR on the multiplex PCR reads and lists one entry per CDR3 protein. The sample gives tens of thousands of distinct CDR3 sequences, more than 60% of which show up once; 35% to 45% is in the top ten. Specimen: tumor-adjacent normal liver tissue. The source of these receptors is a woman aged 25-40 years with primary liver carcinoma and hepatitis B virus infection.

This clonotype was seen only a few times. The chain recombines TRBV11-3 with TRBJ2-3, with D possibly matching TRBD2 (6 bases). The CDR3 spans 16 residues. The germline V and J ends were trimmed by 4 bases and 1 base, with 15 bases remaining between them. Germline lookup yields CDR1 SGHNT and CDR2 YENEEA. This CDR3 is CASSSGSGRGTDTQYF. The CDR3 coding sequence is TGTGCCAGCAGCTCCGGGAGCGGGCGAGGCACAGATACGCAGTATTTT.

This clonotype was counted ten times or more. The chain couples TRBV29-1 to TRBJ2-1; D is possibly TRBD2 (6 bases). CDR3 length equals 12 residues. Germline CDR1 is SQVTM and CDR2 is ANQGSEA. Trimming left V 0 bases short and J 10 bases short, with 10 bases between. The CDR3 loop reads CSVEEGGREQFF. The CDR3 DNA reads TGCAGCGTTGAAGAGGGGGGAAGGGAGCAGTTCTTC.

On this clonotype itself: A much larger clone differs by one base, so this may be a read error. The chain carries TRBV7-9 and TRBJ2-2; 8 bases map to TRBD2. V was clipped by 5 bases and J by 0 bases; unmatched bases: 8. This CDR3 comprises 17 residues. Germline V CDR1 and CDR2: SEHNR, FQNEAQ (reference sequence). The CDR3 nucleotides read TGTGCCAGCAGCATCCCCCTCGGGAGGGCGAACACCGGGGAGCTGTTTTTT. The encoded protein is CASSIPLGRANTGELFF.

This clonotype was seen only once. The V gene is TRBV6-5, the J gene TRBJ2-4; D gene uncertain. Trimming removed 5 bases from V and 8 bases from J, with 13 bases in between. Germline CDR1 is MNHEY and CDR2 is SVGAGI. The CDR3 loop spans 13 amino acids. This CDR3 reads CASSMSLRDIQYF. The DNA for the CDR3 is TGTGCCAGCAGTATGTCCCTACGAGACATTCAGTACTTC.

In this sample, this clonotype turned up many times. The chain employs TRBV29-1 and TRBJ2-3; D is perhaps TRBD2 (6 bases). Trimming removed 6 bases from V and 0 bases from J, with 13 bases in between. Looked up from germline, CDR1 is SQVTM and CDR2 is ANQGSEA. The CDR3 is made up of 14 amino acids. The CDR3 loop reads CSVDQGLSTDTQYF. CDR3 in DNA: TGCAGCGTAGACCAGGGACTTAGCACAGATACGCAGTATTTT.

The genes are TRBV19 and TRBJ2-1; 12 positions agree with TRBD2. The CDR3 length is 16 residues. Germline V gene sequence: CDR1 LNHDA, CDR2 SQIVND (reference sequence). V lost 7 bases and J lost 5; bases outside the gene matches: 9. For the CDR3, the DNA is TGTGCCAGTAACTCGGAACTAGCGGGGGGAAACAATGAGCAGTTCTTC. Encoded protein: CASNSELAGGNNEQFF.